A selection of T cell receptor beta chains follows, all from one sample in a study of early T cells in non-severe SARS-CoV-2 infection. TCRdb ran MiXCR on the 5' RACE reads and lists one entry per CDR3 protein. The top ten hold 4.5% to 5% of the sample, which has 35,000 to 50,000 distinct CDR3 sequences, 20% to 25% seen once. The source was whole blood, collected at baseline. Receptors originate from an adult who was a healthcare worker with PCR-confirmed SARS-CoV-2 infection or an uninfected control (not recorded which). The CDR3 runs from the conserved cysteine through the conserved F or W. D genes are given only for firm matches. Rows give clone size only sometimes, using once, few, many, or a class for an expanded clone.

TRBJ2-1 | 13 | TRBV27 | few | - | CASSSFRSSEQFF | TGTGCCAGCAGCTCTTTTAGGTCTTCGGAGCAGTTCTTC
TRBJ2-5 | 15 | TRBV2 | - | TRBD1 | CASTTDRAAQETQYF | TGTGCCAGCACTACGGACAGGGCAGCTCAAGAGACCCAGTACTTC
TRBJ2-7 | 14 | TRBV30 | - | TRBD1 | CAWREGQGPYEQYF | TGTGCCTGGAGGGAAGGACAGGGGCCCTACGAGCAGTACTTC
TRBJ2-2 | 14 | TRBV19 | once | TRBD2 | CASSIAGGSGELFF | TGTGCCAGTAGTATAGCGGGGGGGAGCGGGGAGCTGTTTTTT
TRBJ2-6 | 18 | TRBV27 | - | - | CASSFRGDGGSGANVLTF | TGTGCCAGCAGTTTCAGGGGGGACGGAGGCTCTGGGGCCAACGTCCTGACTTTC
TRBJ2-1 | 16 | TRBV6-1 | medium-sized | TRBD2 | CASSEGGLDSYNEQFF | TGTGCCAGCAGTGAAGGCGGACTAGACTCCTACAATGAGCAGTTCTTC
TRBJ2-2 | 15 | TRBV6-5 | few | - | CASSYVPAGTGELFF | TGTGCCAGCAGTTACGTGCCTGCCGGCACCGGGGAGCTGTTTTTT
TRBJ2-7 | 12 | TRBV20-1 | few | - | CSATGSLYEQYF | TGCAGTGCTACGGGCAGTCTCTACGAGCAGTACTTC
TRBJ1-2 | 12 | TRBV29-1 | - | - | CSVGGGDYGYTF | TGCAGCGTCGGCGGGGGCGACTATGGCTACACCTTC
TRBJ2-3 | 13 | TRBV12-3/TRBV12-4 | few | - | CASSLVSTDTQYF | TGTGCCAGCAGTTTAGTAAGCACAGATACGCAGTATTTT
TRBJ1-6 | 15 | TRBV13 | few | - | CASSLGPHPNSPLHF | TGTGCCAGCAGCTTGGGACCGCATCCTAATTCACCCCTCCACTTT
TRBJ2-1 | 15 | TRBV11-2 | - | - | CASSLVSGALNEQFF | TGTGCCAGCAGCTTAGTGTCAGGGGCTCTCAATGAGCAGTTCTTC
TRBJ2-5 | 15 | TRBV12-5 | few | - | CASGLPGFGQETQYF | TGTGCTAGTGGTTTGCCAGGGTTCGGGCAAGAGACCCAGTACTTC
TRBJ2-7 | 15 | TRBV18 | once | TRBD2 | CASSQGSGGTLEQYF | TGTGCCAGCTCACAAGGGAGCGGGGGGACCCTCGAGCAGTACTTC
TRBJ2-7 | 14 | TRBV4-3 | - | - | CASSQGHSSYEQYF | TGCGCCAGCAGCCAAGGGCACAGCTCCTACGAGCAGTACTTC
TRBJ1-1 | 11 | TRBV12-3/TRBV12-4 | few | - | CASRTQSEAFF | TGTGCCAGCAGAACACAGTCTGAAGCTTTCTTT
TRBJ1-1 | 13 | TRBV10-3 | - | TRBD1 | CAGPGQANTEAFF | TGTGCCGGCCCGGGACAGGCGAACACTGAAGCTTTCTTT
TRBJ2-1 | 19 | TRBV27 | - | TRBD2 | CASTPFLAGVSSSYNEQFF | TGTGCCAGCACCCCGTTCCTAGCGGGGGTGTCGAGCTCCTACAATGAGCAGTTCTTC
TRBJ2-1 | 14 | TRBV5-1 | - | - | CASSSGTMLGEQFF | TGCGCCAGCAGCTCCGGGACAATGCTTGGTGAGCAGTTCTTC
TRBJ1-2 | 16 | TRBV7-9 | - | - | CASTLWGWGNLYGYTF | TGTGCCAGCACCCTATGGGGGTGGGGCAATCTCTATGGCTACACCTTC
TRBJ1-2 | 14 | TRBV12-3/TRBV12-4 | - | - | CASSSSGRGYGYTF | TGTGCCAGCAGTTCCTCGGGGAGGGGGTATGGCTACACCTTC
TRBJ1-2 | 16 | TRBV5-4 | few | - | CASSLGGQGTTYGYTF | TGTGCCAGCAGCTTGGGGGGCCAGGGGACCACCTATGGCTACACCTTC
TRBJ2-3 | 11 | TRBV2 | few | - | CASTYTDTQYF | TGTGCCAGCACTTACACGGATACGCAGTATTTT
TRBJ1-1 | 14 | TRBV7-9 | many | - | CASSSTAMNTEAFF | TGTGCCAGCAGCTCGACAGCTATGAACACTGAAGCTTTCTTT
TRBJ1-5 | 14 | TRBV6-1 | few | - | CASSEVTGNQPQHF | TGTGCCAGCAGTGAAGTAACAGGGAATCAGCCCCAGCATTTT
TRBJ1-2 | 12 | TRBV10-3 | many | - | CAISESEYGYTF | TGTGCCATCAGTGAGTCCGAGTATGGCTACACCTTC
TRBJ1-1 | 15 | TRBV4-2 | - | - | CASTPQGTQNTEAFF | TGTGCCAGCACCCCCCAAGGGACACAGAACACTGAAGCTTTCTTT
TRBJ2-5 | 13 | TRBV7-2 | - | - | CASSRQTQETQYF | TGTGCCAGCAGCCGACAGACACAAGAGACCCAGTACTTC
TRBJ2-7 | 12 | TRBV11-2 | - | - | CASSRRVYEQYF | TGTGCCAGCAGCCGGCGGGTCTACGAGCAGTACTTC
TRBJ2-2 | 15 | TRBV7-3 | few | - | CASSLVRTNTGELFF | TGTGCCAGCAGCTTAGTTAGGACGAACACCGGGGAGCTGTTTTTT
TRBJ1-1 | 13 | TRBV18 | - | - | CASSPARDTEAFF | TGTGCCAGCTCACCAGCCAGGGACACTGAAGCTTTCTTT
TRBJ1-5 | 15 | TRBV7-2 | - | TRBD1 | CASSPRQGSNQPQHF | TGTGCCAGCAGCCCACGACAGGGAAGCAATCAGCCCCAGCATTTT
TRBJ2-7 | 15 | TRBV9 | few | - | CASSVGDSLPYEQYF | TGTGCCAGCAGCGTAGGGGACTCCTTACCCTACGAGCAGTACTTC
TRBJ1-6 | 14 | TRBV7-6 | - | - | CASSLGTSNSPLHF | TGTGCCAGCAGCTTAGGGACTTCGAATTCACCCCTCCACTTT
TRBJ1-6 | 12 | TRBV12-5 | - | - | CASGSSGSPLHF | TGTGCTAGTGGTTCTTCGGGTTCACCCCTCCACTTT
TRBJ2-5 | 12 | TRBV3-1 | - | - | CASSQVRETQYF | TGTGCCAGCAGCCAAGTTCGCGAGACCCAGTACTTC
TRBJ2-5 | 13 | TRBV7-2 | few | - | CASSPIPQETQYF | TGTGCCAGCAGCCCAATCCCGCAAGAGACCCAGTACTTC
TRBJ2-1 | 14 | TRBV5-1 | many | - | CASKSSPGGNEQFF | TGCGCCAGCAAAAGCAGCCCTGGGGGCAATGAGCAGTTCTTC
TRBJ2-7 | 13 | TRBV30 | few | - | CAWGQGGPYEQYF | TGTGCCTGGGGCCAGGGAGGCCCCTACGAGCAGTACTTC
TRBJ2-7 | 13 | TRBV20-1 | once | - | CSARVGLAYEQYF | TGCAGTGCTAGAGTTGGGCTAGCCTACGAGCAGTACTTC
TRBJ1-4 | 13 | TRBV3-1 | few | - | CASSPREGEKLFF | TGTGCCAGCAGCCCCAGGGAAGGTGAAAAACTGTTTTTT
TRBJ2-7 | 14 | TRBV5-1 | - | TRBD1 | CASSLDRNSYEQYF | TGCGCCAGCAGCCTGGACAGGAACTCCTACGAGCAGTACTTC
TRBJ1-2 | 15 | TRBV6-5 | few | - | CASSYSRADNYGYTF | TGTGCCAGCAGTTACTCGAGGGCGGATAACTATGGCTACACCTTC
TRBJ1-1 | 15 | TRBV10-1 | - | - | CASSNRDASGTEAFF | TGCGCCAGCAGCAACCGGGACGCCTCGGGAACTGAAGCTTTCTTT
TRBJ1-6 | 15 | TRBV7-9 | once | - | CASSFESAYNSPLHF | TGTGCCAGCAGCTTCGAGAGTGCCTATAATTCACCCCTCCACTTT
TRBJ2-7 | 15 | TRBV10-3 | few | - | CAISELSREGYEQYF | TGTGCCATCAGTGAGTTGTCCCGTGAGGGCTACGAGCAGTACTTC
TRBJ2-3 | 17 | TRBV6-5 | - | TRBD2 | CASSRHSGGAKTDTQYF | TGTGCCAGCAGCCGTCATAGCGGGGGGGCCAAAACAGATACGCAGTATTTT
TRBJ1-5 | 13 | TRBV6-5 | - | - | CASSPSGGQPQHF | TGTGCCAGCAGTCCATCCGGGGGTCAGCCCCAGCATTTT
TRBJ1-2 | 13 | TRBV6-1 | - | - | CASRTGGPYGYTF | TGTGCCAGCAGGACCGGGGGTCCCTATGGCTACACCTTC
TRBJ2-3 | 14 | TRBV20-1 | - | TRBD2 | CSATSGELTDTQYF | TGCAGTGCTACTAGCGGGGAACTCACAGATACGCAGTATTTT
TRBJ2-5 | 16 | TRBV6-5 | few | - | CASSYSAEGKKETQYF | TGTGCCAGCAGTTACTCCGCCGAGGGGAAGAAGGAGACCCAGTACTTC
TRBJ2-1 | 14 | TRBV11-2 | few | TRBD2 | CASSSGRGWNEQFF | TGTGCCAGCAGCTCAGGGAGGGGCTGGAATGAGCAGTTCTTC
TRBJ2-3 | 16 | TRBV2 | - | - | CASSKTGTLYTDTQYF | TGTGCCAGCAGTAAGACGGGGACCCTTTACACAGATACGCAGTATTTT
TRBJ2-7 | 13 | TRBV7-9 | - | - | CASSFGQSYEQYF | TGTGCCAGCAGCTTTGGGCAGTCCTACGAGCAGTACTTC
TRBJ1-3 | 13 | TRBV19 | - | - | CASWDRSGNTIYF | TGTGCCAGCTGGGACCGCTCTGGAAACACCATATATTTT
TRBJ2-2 | 17 | TRBV4-1 | - | TRBD1 | CASSHLVGQGRTGELFF | TGCGCCAGCAGCCACCTTGTAGGACAGGGGCGTACCGGGGAGCTGTTTTTT
TRBJ2-7 | 15 | TRBV5-1 | - | TRBD2 | CASSSTSGGTYEQYF | TGCGCCAGCAGCTCCACTAGCGGGGGGACCTACGAGCAGTACTTC
TRBJ2-1 | 16 | TRBV18 | few | TRBD2 | CASSRNPSGGLNEQFF | TGTGCCAGCTCACGTAACCCTAGCGGGGGGTTGAATGAGCAGTTCTTC
TRBJ2-5 | 14 | TRBV12-3/TRBV12-4 | - | - | CASSTAGRRETQYF | TGTGCCAGCAGTACCGCTGGACGAAGGGAGACCCAGTACTTC
TRBJ2-5 | 15 | TRBV18 | few | - | CASSPPQGPQETQYF | TGTGCCAGCTCACCACCACAGGGACCTCAAGAGACCCAGTACTTC